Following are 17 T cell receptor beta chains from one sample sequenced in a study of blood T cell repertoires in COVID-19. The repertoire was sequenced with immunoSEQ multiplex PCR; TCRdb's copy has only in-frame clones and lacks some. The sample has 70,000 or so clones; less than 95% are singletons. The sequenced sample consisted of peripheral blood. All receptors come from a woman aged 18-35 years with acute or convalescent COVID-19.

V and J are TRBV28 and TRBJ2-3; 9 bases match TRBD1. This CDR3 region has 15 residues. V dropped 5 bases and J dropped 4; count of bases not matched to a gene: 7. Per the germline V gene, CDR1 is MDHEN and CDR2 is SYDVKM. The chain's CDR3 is CASSRRTGVADTQYF. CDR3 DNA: TGTGCCAGCAGTCGGCGGACAGGGGTTGCAGATACGCAGTATTTT.

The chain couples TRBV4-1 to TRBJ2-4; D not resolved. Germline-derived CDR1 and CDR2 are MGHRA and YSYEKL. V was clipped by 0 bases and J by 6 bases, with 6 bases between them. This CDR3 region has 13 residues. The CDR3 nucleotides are TGCGCCAGCAGCCAAGATCTAGGAAACATTCAGTACTTC. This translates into CASSQDLGNIQYF.

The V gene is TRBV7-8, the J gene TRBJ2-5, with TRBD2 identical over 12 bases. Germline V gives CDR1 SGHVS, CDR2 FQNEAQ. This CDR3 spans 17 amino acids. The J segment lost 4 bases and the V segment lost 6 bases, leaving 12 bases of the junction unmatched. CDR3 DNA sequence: TGTGCCAGCAGTAATCCGACTAGCGGGAGCTCGGGAGAGACCCAGTACTTC. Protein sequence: CASSNPTSGSSGETQYF.

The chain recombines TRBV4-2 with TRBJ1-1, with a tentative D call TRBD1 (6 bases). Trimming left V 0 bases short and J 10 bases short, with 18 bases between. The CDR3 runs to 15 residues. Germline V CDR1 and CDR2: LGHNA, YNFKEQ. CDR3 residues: CASSQELSGQVLAFF. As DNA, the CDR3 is TGTGCCAGCAGCCAAGAACTCTCGGGACAAGTTTTAGCTTTCTTT.

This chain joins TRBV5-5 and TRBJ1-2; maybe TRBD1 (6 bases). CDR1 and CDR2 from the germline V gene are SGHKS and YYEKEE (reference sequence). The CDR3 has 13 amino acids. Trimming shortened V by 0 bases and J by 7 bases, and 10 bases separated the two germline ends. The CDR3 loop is CASSLDRELGYTF. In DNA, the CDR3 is TGTGCCAGCAGCTTGGACAGGGAACTTGGCTACACCTTC. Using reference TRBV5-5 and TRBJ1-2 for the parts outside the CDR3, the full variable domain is DAGVTQSPTHLIKTRGQQVTLRCSPISGHKSVSWYQQVLGQGPQFIFQYYEKEERGRGNFPDRFSARQFPNYSSELNVNALLLGDSALYLCASSLDRELGYTFGSGTRLTVV.

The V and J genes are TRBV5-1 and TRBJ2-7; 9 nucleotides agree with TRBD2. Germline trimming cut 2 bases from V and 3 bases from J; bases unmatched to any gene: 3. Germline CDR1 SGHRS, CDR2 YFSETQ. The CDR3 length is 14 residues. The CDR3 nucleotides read TGCGCCAGCAGCTTTGGGACTAGCCTCTACGAGCAGTACTTC. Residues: CASSFGTSLYEQYF.

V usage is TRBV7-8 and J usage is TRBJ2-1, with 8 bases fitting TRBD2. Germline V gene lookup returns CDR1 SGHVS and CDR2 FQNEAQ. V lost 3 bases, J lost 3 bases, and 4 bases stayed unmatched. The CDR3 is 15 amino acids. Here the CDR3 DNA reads TGTGCCAGCAGCTTGGGACGGGGGGGCTACAATGAGCAGTTCTTC. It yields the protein CASSLGRGGYNEQFF.

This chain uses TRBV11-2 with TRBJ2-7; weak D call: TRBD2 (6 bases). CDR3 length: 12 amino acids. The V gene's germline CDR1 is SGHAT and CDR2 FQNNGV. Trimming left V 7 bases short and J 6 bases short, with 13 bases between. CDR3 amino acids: CASKSGAPEQYF. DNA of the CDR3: TGTGCCAGCAAGTCGGGAGCTCCCGAGCAGTACTTC.

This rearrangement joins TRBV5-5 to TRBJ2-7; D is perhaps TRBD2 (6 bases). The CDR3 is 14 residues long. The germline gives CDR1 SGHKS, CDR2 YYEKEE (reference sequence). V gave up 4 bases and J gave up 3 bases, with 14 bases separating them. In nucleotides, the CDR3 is TGTGCCAGCAGCCTCCTTGGAGGGGACTACGAGCAGTACTTC. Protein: CASSLLGGDYEQYF.

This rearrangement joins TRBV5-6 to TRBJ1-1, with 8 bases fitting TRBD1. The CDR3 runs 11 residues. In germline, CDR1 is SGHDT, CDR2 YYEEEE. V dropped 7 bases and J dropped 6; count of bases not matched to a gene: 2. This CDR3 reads CASGQGPEAFF. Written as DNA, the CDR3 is TGTGCCAGCGGACAGGGTCCTGAAGCTTTCTTT.

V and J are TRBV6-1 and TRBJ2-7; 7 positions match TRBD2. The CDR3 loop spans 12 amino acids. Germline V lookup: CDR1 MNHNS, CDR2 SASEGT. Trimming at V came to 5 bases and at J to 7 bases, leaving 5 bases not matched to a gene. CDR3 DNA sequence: TGTGCCAGCAGTACGCCGGGACTAGAGCAGTACTTC. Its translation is CASSTPGLEQYF.

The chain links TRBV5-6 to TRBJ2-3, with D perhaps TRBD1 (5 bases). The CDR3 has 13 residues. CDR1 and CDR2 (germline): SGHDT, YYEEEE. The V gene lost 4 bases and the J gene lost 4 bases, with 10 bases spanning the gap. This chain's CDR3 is CASSHQGSDTQYF. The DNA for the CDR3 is TGTGCCAGCAGCCATCAGGGATCAGATACGCAGTATTTT.

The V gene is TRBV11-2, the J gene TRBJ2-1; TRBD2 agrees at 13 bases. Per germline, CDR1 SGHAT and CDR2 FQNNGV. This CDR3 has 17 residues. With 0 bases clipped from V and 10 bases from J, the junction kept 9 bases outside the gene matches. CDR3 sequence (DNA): TGTGCCAGCAGCTTAGACCAACTAGCGGGGGGGCCTGACGAGCAGTTCTTC. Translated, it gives CASSLDQLAGGPDEQFF.

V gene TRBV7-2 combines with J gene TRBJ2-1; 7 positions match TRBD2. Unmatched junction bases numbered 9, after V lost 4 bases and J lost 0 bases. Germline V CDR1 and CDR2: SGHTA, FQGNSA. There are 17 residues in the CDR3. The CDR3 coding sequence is TGTGCCAGCAGCTCCTCACTAGCGAGGAGCTCCTACAATGAGCAGTTCTTC. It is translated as CASSSSLARSSYNEQFF.

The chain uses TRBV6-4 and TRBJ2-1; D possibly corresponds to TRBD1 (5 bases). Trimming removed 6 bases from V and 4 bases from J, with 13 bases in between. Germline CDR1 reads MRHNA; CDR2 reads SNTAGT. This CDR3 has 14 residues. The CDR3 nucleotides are TGTGCCAGCAGAAACGGACAACGATACAATGAGCAGTTCTTC. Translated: CASRNGQRYNEQFF.

CDR3 protein: CASSLVLAGTYNEQFF. The CDR3 region has the DNA TGCGCCAGCAGCTTGGTCCTAGCGGGAACCTACAATGAGCAGTTCTTC. The chain employs TRBV5-1 and TRBJ2-1, with 9 bases that match TRBD2. The CDR3 has 16 residues. The V gene end was trimmed by 0 bases and the J gene end by 2 bases; junction bases not matched to a gene: 3. Germline CDR1 is SGHRS and CDR2 is YFSETQ.

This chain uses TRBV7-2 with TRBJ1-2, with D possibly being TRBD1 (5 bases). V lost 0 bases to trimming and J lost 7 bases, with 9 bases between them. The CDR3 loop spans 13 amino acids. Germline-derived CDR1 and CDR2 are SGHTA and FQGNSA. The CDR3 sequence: CASSLAQGSGYTF. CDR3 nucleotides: TGTGCCAGCAGCTTAGCGCAGGGCTCTGGCTACACCTTC.